This record concerns one T cell receptor (beta chain) sequence. It lacks a known antigen. Qualities for individual bases were not recorded, and no much larger clone is one base off. This entry belongs to a study of radiotherapy plus CTLA-4 blockade in lung cancer (dated by TCRdb to the late 2010s). A note on the overall study: Among the enrolled patients, about 20% had an objective response, and 25% to 35% reached disease control.

Broad study findings and their caveats: After treatment with radiotherapy and ipilimumab, TCR clones that originated in tumors expanded in peripheral blood. Early dynamic changes in blood T cell clones, together with increased serum interferon-beta after radiation, were reported as the strongest predictors of response.

V is shortened by 0 bases, J by 3 bases, and the region joining them spans 6 bases. CDR1 and CDR2 are read off the germline V gene (reference sequence) as PRHDT and FYEKMQ. The CDR3 starts with the cysteine, ends with the phenylalanine, and has 13 residues. Only the CDR3 part of the read is kept: 39 bases, read in frame from the first base. The library was prepared using the immunoSEQ multiplex PCR assay. The source is immuneACCESS, and TCRdb retained only in-frame sequences with V and J called. Part of the clones is not carried over; for the studies checked, unresolved V genes explain less than half of this, and the remainder is unexplained. The sample table holds some 90,000 clones, of which roughly 80% were seen once. The ten largest clonotypes hold roughly 0.82% of the sample. The study tested focal radiation therapy combined with CTLA-4 blockade (ipilimumab) in patients with chemo-refractory metastatic non-small-cell lung cancer.

The sequencing here drew on peripheral blood, taken from a patient treated with radiotherapy plus ipilimumab. The chain is encoded by TRBV13 joined to TRBJ2-7; the D gene assignment is ambiguous. The TCR was taken from a human donor with non-small cell lung cancer who had stable disease on radiotherapy plus ipilimumab. The DNA reads TGTGCCAGCAGCTTAGGGGGCCACTACGAGCAGTACTTC. Its translation reads: CASSLGGHYEQYF. This CDR3, with the reference TRBV13 and TRBJ2-7 proteins standing in past its ends, gives the full variable domain AAGVIQSPRHLIKEKRETATLKCYPIPRHDTVYWYQQGPGQDPQFLISFYEKMQSDKGSIPDRFSAQQFSDYHSELNMSSLELGDSALYFCASSLGGHYEQYFGPGTRLTVT.